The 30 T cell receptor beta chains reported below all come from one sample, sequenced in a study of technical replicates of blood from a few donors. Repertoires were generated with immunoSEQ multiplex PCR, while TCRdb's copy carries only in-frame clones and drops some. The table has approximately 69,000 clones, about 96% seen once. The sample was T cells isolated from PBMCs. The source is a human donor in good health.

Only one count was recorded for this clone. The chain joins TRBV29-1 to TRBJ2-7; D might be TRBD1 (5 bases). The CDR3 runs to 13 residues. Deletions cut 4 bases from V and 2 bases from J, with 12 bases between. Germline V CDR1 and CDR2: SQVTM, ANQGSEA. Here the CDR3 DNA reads TGCAGCGTTGCGACGACAGATACCTACGAGCAGTACTTC. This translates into CSVATTDTYEQYF.

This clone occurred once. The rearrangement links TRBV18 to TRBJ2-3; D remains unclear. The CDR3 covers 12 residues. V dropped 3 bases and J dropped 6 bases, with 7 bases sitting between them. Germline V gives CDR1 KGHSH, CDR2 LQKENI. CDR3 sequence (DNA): TGTGCCAGCTCACCCGTTTTGGATACGCAGTATTTT. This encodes CASSPVLDTQYF.

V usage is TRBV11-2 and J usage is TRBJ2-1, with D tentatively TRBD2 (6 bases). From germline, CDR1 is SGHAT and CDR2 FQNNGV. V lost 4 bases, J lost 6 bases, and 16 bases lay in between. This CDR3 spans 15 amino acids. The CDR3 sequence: CASSSVRDGGNEQFF. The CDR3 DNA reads TGTGCCAGCAGCTCTGTGCGGGATGGAGGCAATGAGCAGTTCTTC. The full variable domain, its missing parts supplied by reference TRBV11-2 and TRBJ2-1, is EAGVAQSPRYKIIEKRQSVAFWCNPISGHATLYWYQQILGQGPKLLIQFQNNGVVDDSQLPKDRFSAERLKGVDSTLKIQPAKLEDSAVYLCASSSVRDGGNEQFFGPGTRLTVL.

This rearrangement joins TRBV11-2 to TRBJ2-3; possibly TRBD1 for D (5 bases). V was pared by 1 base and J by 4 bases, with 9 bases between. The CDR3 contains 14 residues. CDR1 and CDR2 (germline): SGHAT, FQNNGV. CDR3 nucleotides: TGTGCCAGCAGCTTAGTCAGGGATCCAGATACGCAGTATTTT. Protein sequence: CASSLVRDPDTQYF.

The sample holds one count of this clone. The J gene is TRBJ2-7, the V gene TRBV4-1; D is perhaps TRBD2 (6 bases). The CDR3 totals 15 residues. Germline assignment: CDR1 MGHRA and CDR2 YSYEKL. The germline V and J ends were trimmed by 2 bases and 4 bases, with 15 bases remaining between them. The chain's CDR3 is CASSQPRTKIYEQYF. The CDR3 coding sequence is TGCGCCAGCAGCCAACCTAGGACTAAGATATACGAGCAGTACTTC.

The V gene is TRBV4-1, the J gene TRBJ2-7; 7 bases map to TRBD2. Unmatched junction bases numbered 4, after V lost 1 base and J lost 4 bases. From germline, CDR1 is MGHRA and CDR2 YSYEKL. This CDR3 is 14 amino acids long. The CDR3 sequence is CASSQGRGGYEQYF. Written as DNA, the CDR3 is TGCGCCAGCAGCCAAGGGCGCGGGGGTTACGAGCAGTACTTC.

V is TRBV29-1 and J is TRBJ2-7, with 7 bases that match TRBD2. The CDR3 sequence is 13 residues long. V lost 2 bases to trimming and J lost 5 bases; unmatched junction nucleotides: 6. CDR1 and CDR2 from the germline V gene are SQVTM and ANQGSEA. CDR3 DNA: TGCAGCGTTGAAAGCGGCGGGAGCGACGAGCAGTACTTC. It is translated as CSVESGGSDEQYF.

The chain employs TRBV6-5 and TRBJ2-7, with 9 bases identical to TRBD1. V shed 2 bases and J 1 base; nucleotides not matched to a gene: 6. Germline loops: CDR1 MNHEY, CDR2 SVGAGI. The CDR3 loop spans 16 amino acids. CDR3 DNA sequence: TGTGCCAGCAGTTACACAGGGGGCAGGGCGTCCTACGAGCAGTACTTC. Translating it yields CASSYTGGRASYEQYF.

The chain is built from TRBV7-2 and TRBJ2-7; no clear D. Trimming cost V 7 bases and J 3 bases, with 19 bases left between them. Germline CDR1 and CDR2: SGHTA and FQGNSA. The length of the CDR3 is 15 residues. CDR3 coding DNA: TGTGCCAGCAACCTAAGAGGAGATTGGTTCTACGAGCAGTACTTC. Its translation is CASNLRGDWFYEQYF.

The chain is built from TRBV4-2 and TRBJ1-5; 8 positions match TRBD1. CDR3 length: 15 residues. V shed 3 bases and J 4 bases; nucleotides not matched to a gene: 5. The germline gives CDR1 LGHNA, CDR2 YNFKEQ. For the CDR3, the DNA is TGTGCCAGCAGCCAGACCGGACAGGGAAATCAGCCCCAGCATTTT. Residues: CASSQTGQGNQPQHF.

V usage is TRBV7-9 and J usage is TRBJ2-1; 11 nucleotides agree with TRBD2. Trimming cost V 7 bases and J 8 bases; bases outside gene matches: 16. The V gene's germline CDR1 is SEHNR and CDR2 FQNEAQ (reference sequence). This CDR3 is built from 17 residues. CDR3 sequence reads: CASIPPTSGGWADEQFF. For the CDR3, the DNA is TGTGCCAGCATCCCTCCTACTAGCGGGGGCTGGGCGGATGAGCAGTTCTTC.

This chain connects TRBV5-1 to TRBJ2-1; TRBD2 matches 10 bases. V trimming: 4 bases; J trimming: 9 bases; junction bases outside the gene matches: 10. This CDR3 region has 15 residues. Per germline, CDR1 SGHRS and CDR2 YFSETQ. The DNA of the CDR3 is TGCGCCAGCAGCACAGCTAGCGGGAGCTCTTTTGAGCAGTTCTTC. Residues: CASSTASGSSFEQFF.

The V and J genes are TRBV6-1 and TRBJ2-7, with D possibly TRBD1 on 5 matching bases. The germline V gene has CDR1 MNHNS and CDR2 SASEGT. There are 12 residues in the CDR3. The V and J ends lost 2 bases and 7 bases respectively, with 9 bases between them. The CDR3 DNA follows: TGTGCCAGCAGTGAATGGGGCGGAGAGCAGTACTTC. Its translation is CASSEWGGEQYF.

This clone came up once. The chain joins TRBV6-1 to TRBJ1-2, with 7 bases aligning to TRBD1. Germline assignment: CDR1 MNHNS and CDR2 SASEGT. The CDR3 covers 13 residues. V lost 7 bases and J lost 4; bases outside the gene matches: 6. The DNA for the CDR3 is TGTGCCAGCATTCCGGGACAGTTCTATGGCTACACCTTC. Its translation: CASIPGQFYGYTF.

CDR3 sequence: CAWVEGQGTDTQYF. CDR3 bases: TGTGCCTGGGTGGAGGGTCAGGGAACAGATACGCAGTATTTT. The rearrangement joins TRBV30 to TRBJ2-3, with D perhaps matching TRBD2 (6 bases). The V end lost 5 bases, the J end lost 3 bases, and 15 bases lay between the germline ends. The germline V gene encodes CDR1 GTSNPN and CDR2 SVGIG (reference sequence). This CDR3 comprises 14 residues.

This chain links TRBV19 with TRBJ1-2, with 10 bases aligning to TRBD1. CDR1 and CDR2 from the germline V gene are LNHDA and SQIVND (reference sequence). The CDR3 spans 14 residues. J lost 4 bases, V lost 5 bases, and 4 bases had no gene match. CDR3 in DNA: TGTGCCAGTAGTCCCGGGACAGGGGCCTATGGCTACACCTTC. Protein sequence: CASSPGTGAYGYTF. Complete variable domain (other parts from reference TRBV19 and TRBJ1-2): DGGITQSPKYLFRKEGQNVTLSCEQNLNHDAMYWYRQDPGQGLRLIYYSQIVNDFQKGDIAEGYSVSREKKESFPLTVTSAQKNPTAFYLCASSPGTGAYGYTFGSGTRLTVV.

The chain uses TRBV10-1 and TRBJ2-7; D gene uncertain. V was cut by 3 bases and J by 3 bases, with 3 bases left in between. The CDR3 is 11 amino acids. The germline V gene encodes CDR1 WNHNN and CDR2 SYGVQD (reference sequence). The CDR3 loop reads CASSDSYEQYF. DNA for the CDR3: TGCGCCAGCAGTGATAGCTACGAGCAGTACTTC.

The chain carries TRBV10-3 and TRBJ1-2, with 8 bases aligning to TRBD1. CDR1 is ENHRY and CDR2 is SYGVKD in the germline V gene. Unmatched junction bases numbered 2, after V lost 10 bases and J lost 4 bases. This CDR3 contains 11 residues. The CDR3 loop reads CASTGGYGYTF. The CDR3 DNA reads TGTGCCAGTACAGGGGGCTATGGCTACACCTTC.

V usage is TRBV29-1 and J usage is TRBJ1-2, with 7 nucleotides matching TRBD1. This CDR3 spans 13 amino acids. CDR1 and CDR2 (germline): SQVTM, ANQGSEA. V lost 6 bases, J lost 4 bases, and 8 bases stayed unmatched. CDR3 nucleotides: TGCAGCGTGGTTAATTGGGACAGCTATGGCTACACCTTC. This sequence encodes CSVVNWDSYGYTF.

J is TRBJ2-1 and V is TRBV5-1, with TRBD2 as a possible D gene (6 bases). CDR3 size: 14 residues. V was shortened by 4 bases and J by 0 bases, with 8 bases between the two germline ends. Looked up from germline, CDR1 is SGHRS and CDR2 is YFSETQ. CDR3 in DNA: TGCGCCAGCAGCCCGGAGGGCTCCTACAATGAGCAGTTCTTC. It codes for CASSPEGSYNEQFF.

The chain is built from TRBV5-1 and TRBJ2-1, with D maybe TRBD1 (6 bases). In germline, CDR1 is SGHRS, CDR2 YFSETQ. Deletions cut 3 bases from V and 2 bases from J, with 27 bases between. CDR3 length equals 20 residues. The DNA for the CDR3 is TGCGCCAGCAGCTGGCCCAGGGACACTCAACAGCCTAATCCCTACAATGAGCAGTTCTTC. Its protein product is CASSWPRDTQQPNPYNEQFF.

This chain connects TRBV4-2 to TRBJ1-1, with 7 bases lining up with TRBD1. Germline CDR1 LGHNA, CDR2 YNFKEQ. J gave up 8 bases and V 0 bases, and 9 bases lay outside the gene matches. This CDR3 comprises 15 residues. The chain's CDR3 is CASSQEGQPVMEAFF. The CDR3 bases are TGTGCCAGCAGCCAAGAGGGACAGCCAGTCATGGAAGCTTTCTTT.

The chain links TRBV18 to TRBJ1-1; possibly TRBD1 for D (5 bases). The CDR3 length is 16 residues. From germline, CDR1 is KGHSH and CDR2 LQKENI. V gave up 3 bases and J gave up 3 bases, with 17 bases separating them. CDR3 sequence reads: CASSPPLAGLDTEAFF. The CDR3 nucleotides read TGTGCCAGCTCACCCCCGCTGGCAGGGTTGGACACTGAAGCTTTCTTT.

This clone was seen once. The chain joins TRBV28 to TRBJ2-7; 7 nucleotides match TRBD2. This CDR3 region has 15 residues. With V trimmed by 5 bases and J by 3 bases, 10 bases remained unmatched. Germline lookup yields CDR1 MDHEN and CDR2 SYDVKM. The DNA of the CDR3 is TGTGCCAGCAGTCGAGGTCAGGGAGGGCTCTACGAGCAGTACTTC. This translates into CASSRGQGGLYEQYF.

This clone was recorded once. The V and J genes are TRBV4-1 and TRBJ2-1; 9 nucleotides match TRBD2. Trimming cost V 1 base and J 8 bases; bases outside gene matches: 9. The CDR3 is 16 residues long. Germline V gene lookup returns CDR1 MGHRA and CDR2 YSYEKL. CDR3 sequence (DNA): TGCGCCAGCAGCCAAGCGGGTCTAGCGGGGAGCGATGAGCAGTTCTTC. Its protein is CASSQAGLAGSDEQFF.

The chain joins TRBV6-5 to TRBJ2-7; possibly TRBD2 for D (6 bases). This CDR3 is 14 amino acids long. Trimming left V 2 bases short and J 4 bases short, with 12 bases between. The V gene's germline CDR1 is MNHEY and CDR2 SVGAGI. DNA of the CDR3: TGTGCCAGCAGTTACCAAGCGGGTACATACGAGCAGTACTTC. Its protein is CASSYQAGTYEQYF.

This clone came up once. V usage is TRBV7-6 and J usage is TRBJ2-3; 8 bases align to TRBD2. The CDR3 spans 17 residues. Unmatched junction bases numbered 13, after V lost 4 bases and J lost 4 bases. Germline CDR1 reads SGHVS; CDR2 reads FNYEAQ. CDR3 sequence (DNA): TGTGCCAGCAGCTCGATGGACGGGGGGGTGATGGCAGATACGCAGTATTTT. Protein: CASSSMDGGVMADTQYF.

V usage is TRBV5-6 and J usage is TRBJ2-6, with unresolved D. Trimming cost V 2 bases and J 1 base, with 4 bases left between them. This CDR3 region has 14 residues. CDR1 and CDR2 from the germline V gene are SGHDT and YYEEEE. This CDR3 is CASSFGSGANVLTF. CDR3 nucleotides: TGTGCCAGCAGCTTCGGGTCTGGGGCCAACGTCCTGACTTTC. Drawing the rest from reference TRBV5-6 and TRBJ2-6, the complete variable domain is DAGVTQSPTHLIKTRGQQVTLRCSPKSGHDTVSWYQQALGQGPQFIFQYYEEEERQRGNFPDRFSGHQFPNYSSELNVNALLLGDSALYLCASSFGSGANVLTFGAGSRLTVL.

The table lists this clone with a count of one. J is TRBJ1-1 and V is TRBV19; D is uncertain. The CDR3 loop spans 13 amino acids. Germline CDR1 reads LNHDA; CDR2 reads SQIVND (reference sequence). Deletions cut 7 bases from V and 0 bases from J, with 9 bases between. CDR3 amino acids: CASMRQLNTEAFF. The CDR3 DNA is TGTGCCAGTATGAGGCAGTTGAACACTGAAGCTTTCTTT.

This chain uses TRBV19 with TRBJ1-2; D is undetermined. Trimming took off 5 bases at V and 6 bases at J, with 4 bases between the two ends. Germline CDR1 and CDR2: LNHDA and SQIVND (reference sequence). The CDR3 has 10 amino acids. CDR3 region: CASSGHGYTF. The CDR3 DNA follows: TGTGCCAGTAGTGGCCATGGCTACACCTTC. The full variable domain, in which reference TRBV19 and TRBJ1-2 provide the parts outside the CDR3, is DGGITQSPKYLFRKEGQNVTLSCEQNLNHDAMYWYRQDPGQGLRLIYYSQIVNDFQKGDIAEGYSVSREKKESFPLTVTSAQKNPTAFYLCASSGHGYTFGSGTRLTVV.